The 5 T cell receptor beta chains given below trace back to one sample, sequenced in a study of tumor-infiltrating lymphocytes in primary liver carcinoma. Total RNA (roughly 530 ng) served as template for TCR beta cDNA synthesis primed by a constant-region primer. Amplification in three nested multiplex PCR rounds with slightly modified ARM-PCR gave rise to TCR beta libraries. The first two PCR rounds, around 11 cycles each, used TRBV1-TRBV30 forward primers and a C-beta reverse primer. In TCRdb, the multiplex PCR reads were re-called with MiXCR into one record per CDR3 protein. Among approximately 340,000 distinct CDR3 sequences, roughly 61% were seen once, and the ten largest hold about 6.3%. They got blood RNA out of unsorted whole blood and also pulled out germline DNA. The sample taken for sequencing was peripheral blood. These receptor sequences come from a man aged 40-49 years with primary liver carcinoma and hepatitis B virus infection.

This clonotype came up many times. The chain carries TRBV12-3 or TRBV12-4 and TRBJ2-1; D possibly corresponds to TRBD1 (5 bases). V was trimmed by 6 bases and J by 4 bases, leaving 10 bases between them. The CDR3 loop spans 13 amino acids. CDR3 amino acids: CASRGLGYNEQFF. The CDR3 nucleotides read TGTGCCAGCAGGGGGCTAGGGTACAATGAGCAGTTCTTC.

Points on this clonotype: This may be a read error: a much more frequent sequence differs by one nucleotide. V usage is TRBV6-2 or TRBV6-3 and J usage is TRBJ2-1, with 11 positions matching TRBD2. The germline V gene has CDR1 MNHEY and CDR2 SVGEGT. J gave up 6 bases and V 0 bases, and 1 base lay outside the gene matches. The length of the CDR3 is 15 residues. The CDR3 reads CASSYSTSGVNEQFF. The CDR3 DNA reads as TGTGCCAGCAGTTACTCGACTAGCGGGGTCAATGAGCAGTTCTTC.

This chain links TRBV5-4 with TRBJ2-7, with D possibly being TRBD1 or TRBD2 (5 bases each). V lost 4 bases, J lost 13 bases, and 30 bases lay in between. Germline V gene lookup returns CDR1 SGHNT and CDR2 YYREEE (reference sequence). This CDR3 is 16 amino acids long. The CDR3 DNA reads as TGTGCCAGCAGCAGTGATCTTGGTGGGACGGCTTACGACCAATACTTC. It encodes CASSSDLGGTAYDQYF.

A word on this clonotype: A read error is possible here, since a much larger clone lies one base away. The chain uses TRBV12-3 or TRBV12-4 and TRBJ1-2; 8 nucleotides agree with TRBD1. J gave up 4 bases and V 4 bases, and 5 bases lay outside the gene matches. The CDR3 has 14 amino acids. The chain's CDR3 is CASSYGQGVYGYTF. CDR3 coding DNA: TGTGCCAGCAGTTATGGACAGGGAGTCTATGGCTACACCTTC.

On this clonotype itself: An end of the junction does not agree with germline; a read error may underlie this. This rearrangement joins TRBV5-5 to TRBJ2-7; D is uncertain. From germline, CDR1 is SGHKS and CDR2 YYEKEE (reference sequence). There are 16 residues in the CDR3. The CDR3 is CTSSLAAYSLTYEQYF. The CDR3 DNA reads TGTACCAGCAGCTTGGCGGCCTACTCTCTGACCTACGAGCAGTACTTC.